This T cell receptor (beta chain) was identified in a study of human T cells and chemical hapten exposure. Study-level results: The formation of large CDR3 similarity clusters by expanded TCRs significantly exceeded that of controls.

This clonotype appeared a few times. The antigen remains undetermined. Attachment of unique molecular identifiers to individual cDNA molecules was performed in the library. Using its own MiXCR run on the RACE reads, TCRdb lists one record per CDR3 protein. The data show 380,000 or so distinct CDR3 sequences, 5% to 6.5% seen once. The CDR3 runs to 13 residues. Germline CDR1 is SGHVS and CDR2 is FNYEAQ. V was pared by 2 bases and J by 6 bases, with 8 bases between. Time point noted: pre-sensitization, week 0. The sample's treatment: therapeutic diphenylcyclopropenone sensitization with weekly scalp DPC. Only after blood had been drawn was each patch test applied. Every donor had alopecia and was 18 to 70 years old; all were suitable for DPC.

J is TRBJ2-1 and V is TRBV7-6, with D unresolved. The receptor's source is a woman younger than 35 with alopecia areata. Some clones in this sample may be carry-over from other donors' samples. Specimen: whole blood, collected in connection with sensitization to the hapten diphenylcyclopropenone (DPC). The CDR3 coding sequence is TGTGCCAGCAGCTTAAACACCCTCAATGAGCAGTTCTTC. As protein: CASSLNTLNEQFF.